The present entry profiles one TCR beta chain with its context. The antigen is unknown. This entry belongs to a study of shared clonotypes between healthy human individuals. Study-level findings and limits: Clonotype sharing across a few donors was observed for about 4.8% of naive CD4 clonotypes.

As defined, naive CD8 cells were CD45RO-negative and positively selected for CCR7, with terminally differentiated effector memory CD45RA+ cells excluded. The data were produced by immunoSEQ multiplex PCR, yet TCRdb's version contains in-frame clones alone and is incomplete. The sample holds millions of clones, about 92% seen once. Germline values: CDR1 SGHAT, CDR2 FQNNGV. The CDR3 contains 18 residues. V lost 1 base, J lost 5 bases, and 11 bases stayed unmatched. The receptor comes from a man aged 18 to 35 in good health. Some clones in this sample may be carry-over from other donors' samples. The sample taken for sequencing was naive CD8+ T cells from PBMCs. This chain connects TRBV11-2 to TRBJ2-5, with 12 nucleotides matching TRBD2. CDR3 amino acids: CASSLVLLAGGGTETQYF. CDR3 DNA sequence: TGTGCCAGCAGCTTAGTTTTGCTAGCGGGAGGGGGTACGGAGACCCAGTACTTC.